Listed below are T cell receptor beta chains from one sample, sequenced in a study of cytomegalovirus exposure and HLA in healthy donors. Generated by immunoSEQ multiplex PCR, the TCRdb table keeps only in-frame clones and is missing some. Of about 140,000 clones listed, roughly four fifths were seen once; the top ten hold over 8.5%. Specimen: PBMCs. The receptors were sampled from a woman between 50 and 59 years old in good health and CMV-seropositive. Each CDR3 is given with its conserved first and last residue. A D gene is named only where the DNA matches it firmly. Rows may omit the clone size; those that give it use once, few, many or a size class.

v_call,clone_size,j_call,cdr3_length,d_call,cdr3_aa,cdr3_nt
TRBV9,NA,TRBJ2-3,15,NA,CASSLEDSSTDTQYF,TGTGCCAGCAGCCTAGAGGACTCGAGCACAGATACGCAGTATTTT
TRBV14,NA,TRBJ2-1,16,TRBD2,CASSRELAGGPFDQFF,TGTGCCAGCAGCCGGGAACTAGCGGGGGGGCCGTTCGACCAGTTCTTC
TRBV7-9,NA,TRBJ2-1,14,NA,CASSAEDRYNEQFF,TGTGCCAGCAGCGCTGAAGACAGATACAATGAGCAGTTCTTC
TRBV6-1,NA,TRBJ1-4,15,NA,CASRTLRVTNEKLFF,TGTGCCAGCAGGACCTTACGGGTCACAAATGAAAAACTGTTTTTT
TRBV10-2,NA,TRBJ2-7,14,TRBD2,CASSHSGGDDEQYF,TGCGCCAGCAGCCATAGCGGGGGGGACGACGAGCAGTACTTC
TRBV11-2,NA,TRBJ2-3,14,TRBD2,CASSPLAGRAAQYF,TGTGCCAGCAGCCCACTAGCGGGGCGGGCCGCACAGTATTTT
TRBV5-1,NA,TRBJ2-5,15,TRBD1,CASSSGTGGQETQYF,TGCGCCAGCAGCTCAGGGACAGGGGGGCAAGAGACCCAGTACTTC
TRBV21-1,NA,TRBJ2-7,16,NA,CASSKPWDRESYEQYF,TGTGCCAGCAGCAAACCATGGGACAGGGAAAGCTACGAGCAGTACTTC
TRBV9,NA,TRBJ2-7,16,TRBD1,CASSVSSGQGSHEQYF,TGTGCCAGCAGCGTCTCCTCGGGACAGGGGTCCCACGAGCAGTACTTC
TRBV2,NA,TRBJ2-1,11,TRBD2,CASSRGGEQFF,TGTGCCAGCAGCCGGGGGGGTGAGCAGTTCTTC
TRBV7-9,once,TRBJ1-4,16,TRBD1,CASSLVGGTVNEKLFF,TGTGCCAGCAGCCTCGTTGGAGGGACAGTTAATGAAAAACTGTTTTTT
TRBV11-2,NA,TRBJ2-1,16,TRBD1,CASSYRGGQGHNEQFF,TGTGCCAGCAGCTACAGGGGGGGACAGGGCCACAATGAGCAGTTCTTC
TRBV9,NA,TRBJ2-2,13,TRBD1,CASGTGIPGELFF,TGTGCCAGTGGGACAGGAATTCCCGGGGAGCTGTTTTTT
TRBV21-1,NA,TRBJ2-3,16,NA,CASRREKTSCTDTQYF,TGTGCCAGCAGAAGGGAGAAAACCTCCTGCACAGATACGCAGTATTTT
TRBV11-3,once,TRBJ2-3,15,NA,CASSLELGRTDTQYF,TGTGCCAGCAGCTTGGAGCTGGGGCGCACAGATACGCAGTATTTT
TRBV7-9,NA,TRBJ1-1,13,NA,CASSLSEGTEAFF,TGTGCCAGCAGCTTATCGGAGGGGACTGAAGCTTTCTTT
TRBV4-1,NA,TRBJ2-5,17,TRBD1,CASSQEDPGTGRETQYF,TGCGCCAGCAGCCAAGAAGATCCCGGGACAGGGAGGGAGACCCAGTACTTC